These T cell receptor beta chains were read from a single sample in a study of blood T cells in healthy people across ages. TCRdb re-called the 5' RACE reads with MiXCR, one entry per CDR3 protein. The sample gives around 850,000 distinct CDR3 sequences, about 34% of which show up once; roughly 13% is in the top ten. The sequencing sample was made of blood. These receptors all come from a man younger than 35 in good health. The CDR3 runs from the conserved cysteine through the conserved F or W. Each record gives: clone size, V gene, J gene, D gene, CDR3 DNA, CDR3 protein. D genes are given only for firm matches. Rows give clone size only sometimes, using once, few, many, or a class for an expanded clone.

clone size: few
V gene: TRBV4-1
J gene: TRBJ1-4
D gene: NA
CDR3 DNA: TGCGCCAGCAGCCAAGATTCGTCGGGGAATAATGAAAAACTGTTTTTT
CDR3 protein: CASSQDSSGNNEKLFF

clone size: NA
V gene: TRBV7-2
J gene: TRBJ2-2
D gene: TRBD2
CDR3 DNA: TGTGCCAGCAGCGGGCCCACTAGCGGGGGGTCCTACACCGCGGAGCTGTTTTTT
CDR3 protein: CASSGPTSGGSYTAELFF

clone size: few
V gene: TRBV5-1
J gene: TRBJ2-5
D gene: NA
CDR3 DNA: TGCGCCAGCAGTCCCACGACACGTTCGGAAGAGACCCAGTACTTC
CDR3 protein: CASSPTTRSEETQYF

clone size: NA
V gene: TRBV25-1
J gene: TRBJ1-6
D gene: TRBD1
CDR3 DNA: TGTGCCAGCAGTGAACTACAGGGGGTTTCACCCCTCCACTTT
CDR3 protein: CASSELQGVSPLHF

clone size: NA
V gene: TRBV5-1
J gene: TRBJ2-3
D gene: TRBD2
CDR3 DNA: TGCGCCAGCAGCCCGGGACTAGCGAGGGGCACAGATACGCAGTATTTT
CDR3 protein: CASSPGLARGTDTQYF

clone size: few
V gene: TRBV7-2
J gene: TRBJ2-7
D gene: TRBD2
CDR3 DNA: TGTGCCAGCAGCTCACTAGCGGGGGGATACAATGAGCAGTACTTC
CDR3 protein: CASSSLAGGYNEQYF

clone size: few
V gene: TRBV9
J gene: TRBJ2-7
D gene: TRBD1
CDR3 DNA: TGTGCCAGCAGCCCCGCCAGGGGGCCTTCCTACGAGCAGTACTTC
CDR3 protein: CASSPARGPSYEQYF

clone size: few
V gene: TRBV7-3
J gene: TRBJ2-7
D gene: NA
CDR3 DNA: TGTGCCAGCAGCCCCCGGGACGGGGGTTTGGGAGAGCAGTACTTC
CDR3 protein: CASSPRDGGLGEQYF

clone size: many
V gene: TRBV9
J gene: TRBJ2-1
D gene: TRBD1
CDR3 DNA: TGTGCCAGCAGCGAAACCGGGACAGGGGGTTCTGAGCAGTTCTTC
CDR3 protein: CASSETGTGGSEQFF

clone size: many
V gene: TRBV12-3/TRBV12-4
J gene: TRBJ2-7
D gene: TRBD1
CDR3 DNA: TGTGCCAGCAGGCAAAACAGGGGGTCCTACGAGCAGTACTTC
CDR3 protein: CASRQNRGSYEQYF

clone size: NA
V gene: TRBV4-2
J gene: TRBJ1-2
D gene: NA
CDR3 DNA: TGTGCCAGCAGCCAACCAAGACAGTTTGGCTATGGCTACACCTTC
CDR3 protein: CASSQPRQFGYGYTF

clone size: NA
V gene: TRBV10-3
J gene: TRBJ2-2
D gene: TRBD1
CDR3 DNA: TGTGCCACACACGGGACAGACCCTGGTACTGGGGAGCTGTTTTTT
CDR3 protein: CATHGTDPGTGELFF

clone size: few
V gene: TRBV12-3/TRBV12-4
J gene: TRBJ2-3
D gene: TRBD2
CDR3 DNA: TGTGCCAGCAGTGCTAGCGGGGGGGCCCAGGATACGCAGTATTTT
CDR3 protein: CASSASGGAQDTQYF

clone size: few
V gene: TRBV5-4
J gene: TRBJ2-1
D gene: TRBD2
CDR3 DNA: TGTGCCAGCAGCTTTCCCCCCAGACGGGGGGCCTACAATGAGCAGTTCTTC
CDR3 protein: CASSFPPRRGAYNEQFF

clone size: NA
V gene: TRBV20-1
J gene: TRBJ2-5
D gene: TRBD1
CDR3 DNA: TGCAGTGCCCGAGTGCAGGGGGCTTCTTGGGAGCAGTACTTC
CDR3 protein: CSARVQGASWEQYF

clone size: NA
V gene: TRBV6-4
J gene: TRBJ2-3
D gene: NA
CDR3 DNA: TGTGCCAGCAGTGACGGCGAGGGCAGAGATACGCAGTATTTT
CDR3 protein: CASSDGEGRDTQYF

clone size: many
V gene: TRBV20-1
J gene: TRBJ2-7
D gene: TRBD1
CDR3 DNA: TGCAGTGCTAGAGCCCGGGACAGTACCTACGAGCAGTACTTC
CDR3 protein: CSARARDSTYEQYF

clone size: NA
V gene: TRBV14
J gene: TRBJ2-5
D gene: TRBD1
CDR3 DNA: TGTGCCAGCAGCCAGGAAAGGGACAGAAGAGAGACCCAGTACTTC
CDR3 protein: CASSQERDRRETQYF

clone size: NA
V gene: TRBV7-2
J gene: TRBJ1-2
D gene: NA
CDR3 DNA: TGTGCCAGCAGCCAGCAAAGAGGTGCTTATGGCTACACCTTC
CDR3 protein: CASSQQRGAYGYTF

clone size: many
V gene: TRBV5-1
J gene: TRBJ1-1
D gene: NA
CDR3 DNA: TGCGCCAGCAGGTCGGAAGCGACTGAAGCTTTCTTT
CDR3 protein: CASRSEATEAFF

clone size: NA
V gene: TRBV12-3/TRBV12-4
J gene: TRBJ2-5
D gene: TRBD2
CDR3 DNA: TGTGCCAGCAGTTTATACGCGGGGGGTCAAGAGACCCAGTACTTC
CDR3 protein: CASSLYAGGQETQYF

clone size: few
V gene: TRBV7-8
J gene: TRBJ2-7
D gene: NA
CDR3 DNA: TGTGCCAGCAGCCCAGAGATAGTAACCGAGCAGTACTTC
CDR3 protein: CASSPEIVTEQYF

clone size: NA
V gene: TRBV4-1
J gene: TRBJ2-1
D gene: NA
CDR3 DNA: TGCGCCAGCAGCCAAGTAGGAGACTCGGGCGATGAGCAGTTCTTC
CDR3 protein: CASSQVGDSGDEQFF

clone size: many
V gene: TRBV29-1
J gene: TRBJ1-2
D gene: NA
CDR3 DNA: TGCAGCGTTGAAGGCTGGGGCTATGGCTACACCTTC
CDR3 protein: CSVEGWGYGYTF

clone size: NA
V gene: TRBV6-5
J gene: TRBJ2-6
D gene: TRBD2
CDR3 DNA: TGTGCCAGCAAAGACGGGGGGACTGGGGCCAACGTCCTGACTTTC
CDR3 protein: CASKDGGTGANVLTF

clone size: NA
V gene: TRBV28
J gene: TRBJ1-2
D gene: NA
CDR3 DNA: TGTGCCAGCAGTTTAACCTCTCAGGAGAAAATCTATGGCTACACCTTC
CDR3 protein: CASSLTSQEKIYGYTF

clone size: NA
V gene: TRBV6-1
J gene: TRBJ1-1
D gene: NA
CDR3 DNA: TGTGCCAGCAGTGCGGGACTCCTGAACACTGAAGCTTTCTTT
CDR3 protein: CASSAGLLNTEAFF

clone size: many
V gene: TRBV7-6
J gene: TRBJ2-7
D gene: NA
CDR3 DNA: TGTGCCAGCAGCTTAGAGACGACGACGGGCTACGAGCAGTACTTC
CDR3 protein: CASSLETTTGYEQYF